A single sample is the source of the 14 T cell receptor beta chains below, sequenced in a study of beta chain features in type 1 diabetes. Study-wide results and limits: In all four CD4+ subsets, TCRB CDR3 length was significantly, moderately reduced in type 1 diabetes.

What was sequenced were expressed TCRB transcripts, since all of the isolated RNA had been reverse transcribed. Sequenced by immunoSEQ multiplex PCR; TCRdb stores in-frame clones only, minus some. The table lists hundreds of thousands of clones, over 13% of them singletons. No cognate antigen is known for these TCRs. Input material: naive CD4+ T cells from blood. These receptors were taken from a man younger than 35 with type 1 diabetes.

This clone was detected a few times. The rearrangement links TRBV9 to TRBJ2-7, with a weak D call TRBD2 (6 bases). V lost 0 bases, J lost 3 bases, and 13 bases lay in between. CDR3 length: 15 amino acids. Germline V gene data show CDR1 as SGDLS and CDR2 as YYNGEE. Here the CDR3 reads CASSVAGLEGYEQYF. CDR3 nucleotides: TGTGCCAGCAGCGTAGCAGGACTGGAGGGCTACGAGCAGTACTTC. Using reference TRBV9 and TRBJ2-7 for the parts outside the CDR3, the full variable domain is DSGVTQTPKHLITATGQRVTLRCSPRSGDLSVYWYQQSLDQGLQFLIQYYNGEERAKGNILERFSAQQFPDLHSELNLSSLELGDSALYFCASSVAGLEGYEQYFGPGTRLTVT.

This clone was seen more than once but under ten times. Other DNA sequences of this sample code for an identical CDR3. This chain joins TRBV18 and TRBJ2-5, with 7 bases identical to TRBD2. This CDR3 spans 15 amino acids. J gave up 2 bases and V 4 bases, and 7 bases lay outside the gene matches. Germline V CDR1 and CDR2: KGHSH, LQKENI. The CDR3 DNA follows: TGTGCCAGCTCACGGGGGACCGGGGGGCAAGAGACCCAGTACTTC. Translating gives CASSRGTGGQETQYF.

This clone came up a few times. V usage is TRBV7-8 and J usage is TRBJ2-4; tentative D call: TRBD1 (6 bases). The germline V gene encodes CDR1 SGHVS and CDR2 FQNEAQ. This CDR3 is built from 15 residues. Trimming cost V 4 bases and J 2 bases, with 12 bases left between them. In nucleotides, the CDR3 is TGTGCCAGCAGCTCCCACAGGGATCCCAAAAACATTCAGTACTTC. The encoded protein is CASSSHRDPKNIQYF. The full variable domain, rest sourced from reference TRBV7-8 and TRBJ2-4, is GAGVSQSPRYKVAKRGQDVALRCDPISGHVSLFWYQQALGQGPEFLTYFQNEAQLDKSGLPSDRFFAERPEGSVSTLKIQRTQQEDSAVYLCASSSHRDPKNIQYFGAGTRLSVL.

This chain links TRBV5-1 with TRBJ1-3; D possibly corresponds to TRBD1 (5 bases). The CDR3 sequence is 17 residues long. Germline V gene lookup returns CDR1 SGHRS and CDR2 YFSETQ. Trimming took 1 base from V and 1 from J, leaving 15 bases between them. CDR3 DNA sequence: TGCGCCAGCAGCTTGCGCCCGGGACTCAAGTCTGGAAACACCATATATTTT. Protein: CASSLRPGLKSGNTIYF.

A word on this clone: The sample contains more than one DNA sequence encoding this CDR3. V gene TRBV7-2 combines with J gene TRBJ2-1; 12 bases map to TRBD2. The CDR3 extends over 15 amino acids. From germline, CDR1 is SGHTA and CDR2 FQGNSA. V was clipped by 1 base and J by 7 bases; unmatched bases: 2. The CDR3 loop reads CASSLGLAGVNEQFF. Here the CDR3 DNA reads TGTGCCAGCAGCTTAGGACTAGCGGGAGTGAATGAGCAGTTCTTC.

J is TRBJ1-6 and V is TRBV15, with D possibly being TRBD1 (6 bases). V lost 5 bases and J 7 bases, leaving 15 bases between the germline ends. From germline, CDR1 is LNHNV and CDR2 YYDKDF (reference sequence). The CDR3 length is 15 residues. The CDR3 nucleotides are TGTGCCACCAGCGAGGGGGGGCTGGAAAATTCACCCCTCCACTTT. Translation gives CATSEGGLENSPLHF.

In this sample, this clone turned up a few times. The V call is TRBV6-1, the J call TRBJ1-6, with 8 positions matching TRBD1. The CDR3 spans 13 residues. From germline, CDR1 is MNHNS and CDR2 SASEGT. The junction had 5 bases not matched to a gene; V was cut back by 5 bases and J by 11 bases. Here the CDR3 reads CASSKTGEAPLHF. The CDR3 DNA sequence: TGTGCCAGCAGTAAGACAGGGGAGGCACCCCTCCACTTT.

This chain uses TRBV2 with TRBJ2-1; D is perhaps TRBD1 (6 bases). Per the germline V gene, CDR1 is SNHLY and CDR2 is FYNNEI. The CDR3 is 14 amino acids. Trimming took 8 bases from V and 1 from J, leaving 12 bases between them. The chain's CDR3 is CASLQGQSYNEQFF. The CDR3, as DNA: TGTGCCAGCCTACAGGGCCAATCCTACAATGAGCAGTTCTTC.

The chain links TRBV6-6 to TRBJ2-7, with D possibly matching TRBD1 (6 bases). The CDR3 consists of 14 residues. The V gene's germline CDR1 is MNHNY and CDR2 SVGAGI (reference sequence). The germline V and J ends were trimmed by 7 bases and 4 bases, with 17 bases remaining between them. The CDR3 sequence: CASTPRTDSYEQYF. CDR3 nucleotides: TGTGCCAGCACCCCCCGGACAGACTCATACGAGCAGTACTTC.

The chain links TRBV7-9 to TRBJ2-3, with 9 bases lining up with TRBD2. The CDR3 has 18 residues. CDR1 is SEHNR and CDR2 is FQNEAQ in the germline V gene (reference sequence). The trim removed 3 bases at V and 1 base at J, leaving 11 bases unmatched. CDR3 coding DNA: TGTGCCAGCAGCTTCGCCGGAACTAGCGGGCAAGGCACAGATACGCAGTATTTT. Its translation is CASSFAGTSGQGTDTQYF.

The chain has TRBV29-1 and TRBJ2-7; D possibly corresponds to TRBD2 (6 bases). CDR3 length: 13 amino acids. CDR1 and CDR2 (germline): SQVTM, ANQGSEA. The V gene lost 4 bases and the J gene lost 3 bases, with 13 bases spanning the gap. The CDR3 reads CSVVGGLSYEQYF. The CDR3 DNA sequence: TGCAGCGTTGTGGGGGGACTGAGCTACGAGCAGTACTTC.

The chain employs TRBV10-3 and TRBJ2-3; 11 positions agree with TRBD1. After removal of 6 bases from V and 5 bases from J, the junction contained 4 bases not matched to a gene. The V gene's germline CDR1 is ENHRY and CDR2 SYGVKD. This CDR3 comprises 14 residues. CDR3 amino acids: CAIRDRGRGDTQYF. The CDR3 coding sequence is TGTGCCATCAGGGACAGGGGGCGAGGAGATACGCAGTATTTT.

This chain connects TRBV7-6 to TRBJ1-2; D unclear. The CDR3 sequence is 13 residues long. Between the trimmed V and J ends, which lost 1 base and 2 bases, there was a span of 5 bases. Germline V gene sequence: CDR1 SGHVS, CDR2 FNYEAQ. The CDR3 DNA reads as TGTGCCAGCAGCTTAGACGGAAACTATGGCTACACCTTC. Protein: CASSLDGNYGYTF.

This clone was seen a few times. Distinct nucleotide sequences in the sample also encode this CDR3. The chain uses TRBV30 and TRBJ2-3; no clear D. The germline gives CDR1 GTSNPN, CDR2 SVGIG (reference sequence). The CDR3 is made up of 12 amino acids. V was trimmed by 4 bases and J by 3 bases, leaving 8 bases between them. The CDR3 DNA follows: TGTGCCTGGAATCCAGGAACAGATACGCAGTATTTT. Amino acid sequence: CAWNPGTDTQYF.